Listed here are 8 T cell receptor beta chains from one sample, sequenced in a study of monozygotic twins with inflammatory bowel disease. TCRdb re-analyzed the 5' RACE reads; it lists each CDR3 protein once, without DNA. The data include over 350,000 distinct CDR3 sequences; the top ten clones carry about 2.5%. Sequences were obtained from blood. These receptors were obtained from a human donor with ulcerative colitis or Crohn's disease, or a healthy co-twin of an affected twin (not recorded which).

The chain joins TRBV20-1 to TRBJ2-1; TCRdb calls TRBD2, which cannot be checked without DNA. Germline values: CDR1 DFQATT, CDR2 SNEGSKA (reference sequence). The CDR3 is 19 amino acids. The CDR3: CSARGRTSGGQSRYNEQFF.

The chain couples TRBV9 to TRBJ2-2; with no DNA, the TCRdb D assignment of TRBD2 cannot be verified. The CDR3 extends over 15 amino acids. CDR1 and CDR2 (germline): SGDLS, YYNGEE. CDR3 in amino acids: CASSASGGNTGELFF.

The chain links TRBV20-1 to TRBJ1-3. This CDR3 is 16 amino acids long. Germline CDR1 DFQATT, CDR2 SNEGSKA (reference sequence). The CDR3 here is CSARDRGGSSGNTIYF.

This sequence joins TRBV5-1 and TRBJ2-3. The CDR3 runs 14 residues. In germline, CDR1 is SGHRS, CDR2 YFSETQ. The CDR3 protein is CASSWGSPTDTQYF.

The V call is TRBV7-6, the J call TRBJ1-1. The germline V gene has CDR1 SGHVS and CDR2 FNYEAQ. The CDR3 spans 15 residues. The CDR3 loop is CASSLAQGPNTEAFF.

This rearrangement joins TRBV5-1 to TRBJ2-7; TCRdb lists TRBD1, though no DNA is available to test this call. The CDR3 is 17 residues long. Looked up from germline, CDR1 is SGHRS and CDR2 is YFSETQ. The CDR3 here is CASSLGPPGQGTEEQYF.

This chain joins TRBV11-2 and TRBJ2-5; the TCRdb D gene call, TRBD2, has no DNA to confirm it. Germline V CDR1 and CDR2: SGHAT, FQNNGV. The CDR3 is made up of 13 amino acids. CDR3 residues: CASTSEAPETQYF.

The chain couples TRBV9 to TRBJ1-2; TCRdb's assignment of TRBD1 cannot be checked, as there is no DNA. The CDR3 is 15 residues long. Germline V gives CDR1 SGDLS, CDR2 YYNGEE. This CDR3 reads CASSGPPRQGGGYTF.